This TCR beta chain was obtained from a study of control samples from healthy donors and cancer patients. With 3 bases clipped from V and 4 bases from J, the junction kept 8 bases outside the gene matches. Looked up from germline, CDR1 is SGDLS and CDR2 is YYNGEE. There are 15 residues in the CDR3. The protocol was immunoSEQ multiplex PCR, while the TCRdb copy is restricted to in-frame clones and leaves out a portion. This table has about 410,000 clones, around 90% appearing once. The sequencing input was PBMCs. The sequence derives from a man aged 40-49 years with head and neck cancer. The rearrangement uses TRBV9 and TRBJ2-7; TRBD1 matches 9 bases. CDR3 nucleotide sequence: TGTGCCAGCAGCGCGAGCGGGACAGGGCTATACGAGCAGTACTTC. This encodes CASSASGTGLYEQYF.